This T cell receptor beta chain derives from a study of blood T cell repertoires in COVID-19. Overall study: The United States, Italy and Spain provided the acute and convalescent COVID-19 samples. Nucleic acid was either cDNA or gDNA, and it came from T cells, B-cell-depleted T cells, or PBMCs.

In the original processing: Nucleated cell counts were estimated from reference gene primer amplification. The repertoire was sequenced with immunoSEQ multiplex PCR; TCRdb's copy has only in-frame clones and lacks some. V, J and clone size reflect that table, while D and trimming were determined from the DNA. This table has approximately 190,000 clones, approximately 90% appearing once. Sequencing used peripheral blood. This clonotype was obtained from a man of 80 years or more with acute or convalescent COVID-19.

The CDR3 spells CASSLLGGSSGTEAFF. The CDR3 region has the DNA TGTGCCAGCAGCTTGCTAGGGGGCTCATCGGGGACTGAAGCTTTCTTT. The V gene is TRBV7-9, the J gene TRBJ1-1; 7 nucleotides line up with TRBD1. This CDR3 is 16 amino acids long. The germline V gene has CDR1 SEHNR and CDR2 FQNEAQ (reference sequence). The junction had 12 bases not matched to a gene; V was cut back by 3 bases and J by 5 bases.